A single sample is the source of the 11 T cell receptor beta chains below, sequenced in a study of PD-L1 blockade in urothelial cancer. The table came from immunoSEQ multiplex PCR; TCRdb's copy has only in-frame clones and leaves some out. The sample consists of approximately 94,000 clones, around 90% of them appearing once. Time point here: pretreatment peripheral blood. Sequencing used PBMCs, obtained around atezolizumab (anti-PD-L1) treatment. These receptors were taken from a man in his fifties or sixties with urothelial cancer.

The chain joins TRBV9 to TRBJ2-7, with D tentatively TRBD2 (7 bases). The CDR3 is 14 residues long. CDR1 is SGDLS and CDR2 is YYNGEE in the germline V gene. V lost 4 bases and J 4 bases, leaving 15 bases between the germline ends. The chain's CDR3 is CASSPRTRGYEQYF. CDR3 in DNA: TGTGCCAGCAGCCCGCGGACTAGGGGGTACGAGCAGTACTTC.

This clone has more than one count but fewer than ten. The genes are TRBV5-6 and TRBJ2-7, with D maybe TRBD2 (6 bases). V lost 6 bases and J lost 6, with 16 bases in between. Germline V gene lookup returns CDR1 SGHDT and CDR2 YYEEEE. This CDR3 spans 13 amino acids. The CDR3 DNA is TGTGCCAGCAAATGGAGGGGCCCCTCCGAGCAGTACTTC. Its protein product is CASKWRGPSEQYF.

V usage is TRBV7-3 and J usage is TRBJ2-5, with D maybe TRBD2 (8 bases). Germline V gene lookup returns CDR1 SGHTA and CDR2 FQGTGA. Trimming took off 6 bases at V and 5 bases at J, with 19 bases between the two ends. The CDR3 length is 15 residues. The CDR3 DNA follows: TGTGCCAGCAGTCCTCGGGGGGGGACAGAGGAGACCCAGTACTTC. Its protein product is CASSPRGGTEETQYF.

The V gene is TRBV9, the J gene TRBJ2-1; 9 nucleotides align to TRBD1. There are 14 residues in the CDR3. The J segment lost 7 bases and the V segment lost 5 bases, leaving 7 bases of the junction unmatched. Germline CDR1 is SGDLS and CDR2 is YYNGEE. The CDR3 region has the DNA TGTGCCAGCAGGTCGGGACAGGGAGGTAATGAGCAGTTCTTC. This codes for CASRSGQGGNEQFF.

The V and J genes are TRBV15 and TRBJ2-3; no firm D call. The CDR3 length is 16 residues. V lost 0 bases to trimming and J lost 4 bases, with 14 bases between them. Germline V gene data show CDR1 as LNHNV and CDR2 as YYDKDF (reference sequence). This CDR3 reads CATSRETGVLADTQYF. CDR3 in DNA: TGTGCCACCAGCAGAGAGACTGGAGTCCTGGCAGATACGCAGTATTTT.

The CDR3 nucleotides read TGTGCCAGCAGCACCCGGGAGGGTCTCAAGCAGTACTTC. Protein product: CASSTREGLKQYF. The chain uses TRBV5-6 and TRBJ2-7, with TRBD2 matching over 8 bases. This CDR3 has 13 amino acids. V shed 4 bases and J 8 bases; nucleotides not matched to a gene: 8. The germline CDR1 and CDR2 sequences are SGHDT and YYEEEE.

This clone was observed a few times. J is TRBJ2-5 and V is TRBV7-9; the D is unclear. Per the germline V gene, CDR1 is SEHNR and CDR2 is FQNEAQ (reference sequence). The CDR3 sequence is 12 residues long. V shed 3 bases and J shed 5 bases, with 7 bases lying between them. The CDR3 nucleotides read TGTGCCAGCAGCTTTAAAGAGGAGACCCAGTACTTC. As protein: CASSFKEETQYF.

In its sample, this clone is medium-sized. An end of the junction does not agree with germline; a read error may underlie this. This chain joins TRBV7-7 and TRBJ2-5; 7 bases map to TRBD1. The germline V gene encodes CDR1 SSHAT and CDR2 FNYEAQ (reference sequence). The CDR3 has 14 residues. CDR3 protein: CASSPPGQKETQYF. DNA for the CDR3: TGTGCTAGCAGCCCCCCGGGACAGAAGGAGACCCAGTACTTC.

This chain uses TRBV7-2 with TRBJ1-2; D might be TRBD1 (5 bases). With 5 bases removed from V and 3 bases from J, the gap between germline ends came to 16 bases. Germline CDR1 SGHTA, CDR2 FQGNSA. The length of the CDR3 is 15 residues. The CDR3 is CASSPQGKGDYGYTF. The DNA of the CDR3 is TGTGCCAGCAGCCCCCAGGGAAAAGGGGACTATGGCTACACCTTC.

Concerning this clone: The junction shows a germline mismatch at one end, possibly a read error. This rearrangement joins TRBV5-1 to TRBJ2-1, with 8 positions matching TRBD1. The CDR3 spans 11 residues. The germline gives CDR1 SGHRS, CDR2 YFSETQ. CDR3 coding DNA: TGCGCCAGCAGCTCGGGACAGGTAACACTCTTC. Its protein product is CASSSGQVTLF.

The chain carries TRBV7-8 and TRBJ2-1; D might be TRBD2 (6 bases). CDR1 is SGHVS, CDR2 FQNEAQ, per germline. Trimming took 5 bases from V and 5 from J, leaving 19 bases between them. The CDR3 has 16 amino acids. CDR3 loop: CASSLTLGLTDNEQFF. The CDR3 DNA is TGTGCCAGCAGCCTTACCCTCGGACTAACAGACAATGAGCAGTTCTTC. The full variable domain, with the rest looked up from reference TRBV7-8 and TRBJ2-1, is GAGVSQSPRYKVAKRGQDVALRCDPISGHVSLFWYQQALGQGPEFLTYFQNEAQLDKSGLPSDRFFAERPEGSVSTLKIQRTQQEDSAVYLCASSLTLGLTDNEQFFGPGTRLTVL.